This TCR beta chain was obtained from a study of blood T cell repertoires in COVID-19. About the research overall: The United States, Italy and Spain supplied acute and convalescent COVID-19 samples. Sample material is recorded as cDNA or gDNA derived from T cells, B-cell-depleted T cells, or PBMCs.

Per the original data handling: Counts of nucleated cells, estimated from reference gene primer amplification, were obtained. TCRdb's copy holds only in-frame clones and misses some; the assay was immunoSEQ multiplex PCR. V and J calls and clone size are those listed in that table; D and trimming were worked out from the DNA. Of about 97,000 clones in the sample, around 92% are singletons; the top ten hold 5% to 6%. Deletions cut 3 bases from V and 8 bases from J, with 10 bases between. Germline lookup yields CDR1 KGHSH and CDR2 LQKENI. The CDR3 loop spans 12 amino acids. This clone is a singleton in its sample.

The sequence derives from a man aged 50 or older with active COVID-19. This chain connects TRBV18 to TRBJ1-1; D gene unclear. Source material: peripheral blood. CDR3 sequence: CASSPGEGEAFF. For the CDR3, the DNA is TGTGCCAGCTCACCCGGGGAAGGGGAAGCTTTCTTT.